This T cell receptor beta chain was sequenced during a study of PD-1 blockade in mismatch repair-deficient tumors. Study at large: Enrolled about 2013-2017, patients had progressing, pretreated mismatch repair-deficient cancers of more than ten types. Study results and caveats: Tumor-resident clones, often absent from pretreatment blood, expanded after pembrolizumab and then contracted.

Every patient had mismatch repair deficiency by PCR or immunohistochemistry. TCR sequencing covered a few patients who responded to pembrolizumab. Comment on this clone: What it recognizes is unknown.

The method was immunoSEQ multiplex PCR; TCRdb's version includes in-frame clones alone and lacks a portion of them. The data hold 40,000 to 65,000 clones, with over 70% observed a single time. V shed 6 bases, J shed 3 bases, and the junction held 4 bases outside the gene matches. Germline CDR1 and CDR2: LGHNA and YSLEER. CDR3 length: 16 residues. The starting material was peripheral blood, obtained roughly 19 weeks after starting pembrolizumab. This TCR was sampled from an adult with mismatch repair-deficient cancer. This sequence joins TRBV4-3 and TRBJ2-3, with 15 bases aligning to TRBD2. The chain's CDR3 is CASSGGTSGRTDTQYF. The CDR3 coding sequence is TGCGCCAGCAGTGGGGGGACTAGCGGGAGGACAGATACGCAGTATTTT.